The 30 T cell receptor beta chains below were found in one sample sequenced in a study of OX40 agonist ivuxolimab in advanced cancers. Assay used: immunoSEQ multiplex PCR; TCRdb lists only in-frame clones, some missing. The sample has about 50,000 clones, roughly 86% seen once; the top ten hold approximately 6.6%. The source was CD4+ or CD8+ T cells sorted from blood, collected in a trial of the OX40 agonist ivuxolimab. The receptors come from an adult with an advanced solid tumor such as melanoma, head and neck, liver or kidney cancer.

The chain employs TRBV10-2 and TRBJ2-7; possible D gene TRBD2, 6 bases. V was trimmed by 3 bases and J by 0 bases, leaving 9 bases between them. The V gene's germline CDR1 is WSHSY and CDR2 SAAADI. This CDR3 has 14 amino acids. The CDR3 loop reads CASSDHGGSYEQYF. The CDR3 DNA follows: TGCGCCAGCAGTGACCACGGGGGCTCCTACGAGCAGTACTTC.

The V call is TRBV10-3, the J call TRBJ1-2; D call uncertain. V was shortened by 2 bases and J by 2 bases, with 6 bases between the two germline ends. CDR3 size: 13 residues. Germline V gene data show CDR1 as ENHRY and CDR2 as SYGVKD. CDR3 in amino acids: CAISEAENYGYTF. DNA of the CDR3: TGTGCCATCAGTGAGGCCGAGAACTATGGCTACACCTTC.

The chain carries TRBV28 and TRBJ2-2, with D perhaps matching TRBD2 (5 bases). Germline V gene lookup returns CDR1 MDHEN and CDR2 SYDVKM. V was clipped by 2 bases and J by 3 bases, with 16 bases between them. CDR3 length: 17 amino acids. CDR3 loop: CASSLPRPGSDTGELFF. CDR3 DNA: TGTGCCAGCAGTTTACCCCGGCCGGGATCGGACACCGGGGAGCTGTTTTTT.

The genes are TRBV29-1 and TRBJ2-1, with D perhaps TRBD1 or TRBD2 (5 bases each). V was cut by 7 bases and J by 10 bases, with 20 bases left in between. The germline V gene has CDR1 SQVTM and CDR2 ANQGSEA. The CDR3 covers 13 residues. This CDR3 is CSAGANSGREQFF. The CDR3, as DNA: TGCAGCGCTGGGGCCAACTCGGGAAGGGAGCAGTTCTTC.

The chain is built from TRBV7-6 and TRBJ2-2, with 8 bases aligning to TRBD1. Germline V gene sequence: CDR1 SGHVS, CDR2 FNYEAQ. The CDR3 totals 16 residues. With 1 base clipped from V and 0 bases from J, the junction kept 1 base outside the gene matches. The CDR3 DNA is TGTGCCAGCAGCTTAGAGGGACAGGCGAACACCGGGGAGCTGTTTTTT. Amino acids: CASSLEGQANTGELFF.

The chain combines TRBV7-9 with TRBJ2-5, with a tentative D call TRBD2 (5 bases). V lost 1 base to trimming and J lost 2 bases, with 8 bases between them. Germline assignment: CDR1 SEHNR and CDR2 FQNEAQ (reference sequence). The CDR3 totals 14 residues. In DNA, the CDR3 is TGTGCCAGCAGCTTAGGGAGGACTCAAGAGACCCAGTACTTC. It yields the protein CASSLGRTQETQYF.

The rearrangement uses TRBV11-2 and TRBJ2-7; 9 positions agree with TRBD2. Germline trimming cut 3 bases from V and 5 bases from J; bases unmatched to any gene: 5. CDR3 length: 14 amino acids. Germline assignment: CDR1 SGHAT and CDR2 FQNNGV. The CDR3 DNA sequence: TGTGCCAGCAGCTTTCTGGGCGGGAGGGACGAGCAGTACTTC. The encoded protein is CASSFLGGRDEQYF.

The CDR3 loop is CASSQDRAGRPEKLFF. CDR3 in DNA: TGCGCCAGCAGCCAAGATCGGGCAGGGAGGCCGGAAAAACTGTTTTTT. The rearrangement uses TRBV4-1 and TRBJ1-4, with D possibly matching TRBD1 (5 bases). This CDR3 is 16 amino acids long. V lost 0 bases and J lost 8, with 16 bases in between. Germline V gene data show CDR1 as MGHRA and CDR2 as YSYEKL.

The chain joins TRBV9 to TRBJ1-1, with a tentative D call TRBD1 (5 bases). The CDR3 length is 14 residues. V was trimmed by 3 bases and J by 3 bases, leaving 12 bases between them. Germline V gene sequence: CDR1 SGDLS, CDR2 YYNGEE. The CDR3 loop is CASSAAPGDTEAFF. CDR3 bases: TGTGCCAGCAGCGCCGCCCCGGGGGACACTGAAGCTTTCTTT.

The genes are TRBV7-9 and TRBJ1-1; the D is unclear. This CDR3 region has 14 residues. Germline CDR1 is SEHNR and CDR2 is FQNEAQ (reference sequence). V was cut by 6 bases and J by 0 bases, with 11 bases left in between. DNA of the CDR3: TGTGCCAGCAGACGAGAGGGAATGAACACTGAAGCTTTCTTT. Translating gives CASRREGMNTEAFF.

The chain carries TRBV11-2 and TRBJ2-1; maybe TRBD2 (7 bases). Trimming stripped 10 bases from V and 2 bases from J, with 15 bases between. In germline, CDR1 is SGHAT, CDR2 FQNNGV. The CDR3 has 14 residues. In nucleotides, the CDR3 is TGTGCCACCACCCGGCGGGGGCCCTACAATGAGCAGTTCTTC. Its protein product is CATTRRGPYNEQFF.

The rearrangement uses TRBV30 and TRBJ2-7; a weak D match, TRBD1 (5 bases). Per germline, CDR1 GTSNPN and CDR2 SVGIG (reference sequence). The CDR3 totals 12 residues. V lost 4 bases and J lost 6, with 13 bases in between. CDR3 region: CAWKAGFREQYF. CDR3 nucleotides: TGTGCCTGGAAGGCAGGGTTCCGCGAGCAGTACTTC.

The V call is TRBV27, the J call TRBJ1-5; possibly TRBD1 for D (6 bases). Germline V CDR1 and CDR2: MNHEY, SMNVEV (reference sequence). V lost 2 bases, J lost 4 bases, and 6 bases lay in between. This CDR3 contains 13 residues. The CDR3 region is CASSLRGNQPQHF. DNA of the CDR3: TGTGCCAGCAGTTTAAGGGGGAATCAGCCCCAGCATTTT.

The V gene is TRBV7-9, the J gene TRBJ1-1, with 9 bases lining up with TRBD1. This CDR3 comprises 17 residues. J gave up 1 base and V 4 bases, and 10 bases lay outside the gene matches. CDR1 is SEHNR, CDR2 FQNEAQ, per germline (reference sequence). CDR3 nucleotide sequence: TGTGCCAGCAGCTCCCCTACCGGGGGACAGGGGAACACTGAAGCTTTCTTT. It is translated as CASSSPTGGQGNTEAFF.

This rearrangement joins TRBV5-1 to TRBJ1-2; D ambiguous. The germline CDR1 and CDR2 sequences are SGHRS and YFSETQ. V lost 1 base and J lost 0, with 10 bases in between. The CDR3 has 15 amino acids. CDR3 nucleotide sequence: TGCGCCAGCAGCTTGTATCCCGAGACTAACTATGGCTACACCTTC. It translates to CASSLYPETNYGYTF.

The V call is TRBV28, the J call TRBJ1-2, with 9 bases aligning to TRBD1. CDR3 length: 16 amino acids. The germline V gene encodes CDR1 MDHEN and CDR2 SYDVKM. V shed 5 bases, J shed 3 bases, and the junction held 10 bases outside the gene matches. The CDR3 reads CASSPTRQGGYYGYTF. The CDR3 DNA reads as TGTGCCAGCAGTCCCACGCGACAGGGGGGATACTATGGCTACACCTTC.

The gene calls are TRBV27 and TRBJ1-2; TRBD1 is a possible D gene (6 bases). V gave up 5 bases and J gave up 5 bases, with 18 bases separating them. The CDR3 loop spans 15 amino acids. Germline V gene data show CDR1 as MNHEY and CDR2 as SMNVEV (reference sequence). CDR3 nucleotide sequence: TGTGCCAGCAGTGCGACAGGCCTTATTTCTTATGGCTACACCTTC. Encoded protein: CASSATGLISYGYTF.

This clone appeared once. The V gene is TRBV5-1, the J gene TRBJ2-2, with no clear D. The germline V gene encodes CDR1 SGHRS and CDR2 YFSETQ. V lost 0 bases and J lost 4, with 4 bases in between. This CDR3 contains 13 residues. The CDR3 protein is CASSLAGTGELFF. DNA of the CDR3: TGCGCCAGCAGCTTGGCGGGCACCGGGGAGCTGTTTTTT.

This clone was observed a single time. The gene calls are TRBV28 and TRBJ1-3, with D uncertain. CDR3 length: 15 residues. Trimming stripped 5 bases from V and 2 bases from J, with 13 bases between. Per germline, CDR1 MDHEN and CDR2 SYDVKM. The CDR3: CASSPHAGPGNTIYF. Written as DNA, the CDR3 is TGTGCCAGCAGTCCCCATGCCGGGCCTGGAAACACCATATATTTT.

The chain employs TRBV5-1 and TRBJ2-1; maybe TRBD2 (5 bases). Germline V gives CDR1 SGHRS, CDR2 YFSETQ. The CDR3 length is 15 residues. With 0 bases removed from V and 1 base from J, the gap between germline ends came to 8 bases. In nucleotides, the CDR3 is TGCGCCAGCAGCTTGGTAGAGGGATCCTACAATGAGCAGTTCTTC. It specifies CASSLVEGSYNEQFF.

This chain connects TRBV28 to TRBJ1-6; maybe TRBD1 (5 bases). The CDR3 runs 16 residues. With 3 bases removed from V and 9 bases from J, the gap between germline ends came to 18 bases. Germline V gene sequence: CDR1 MDHEN, CDR2 SYDVKM. DNA for the CDR3: TGTGCCAGCAGTTTGGGCCCCGCAGGGTCGGCTTCACCCCTCCACTTT. It encodes CASSLGPAGSASPLHF.

The CDR3 protein is CASSPGETGFGLRETQYF. CDR3 in DNA: TGCGCCAGCAGCCCCGGCGAGACAGGGTTCGGTCTACGGGAGACCCAGTACTTC. The V gene is TRBV5-1, the J gene TRBJ2-5, with 7 bases matching TRBD1. Losses at the gene ends were 4 bases for V and 5 bases for J; bases not matched to a gene: 20. This CDR3 is built from 18 residues. Germline V gives CDR1 SGHRS, CDR2 YFSETQ.

The chain combines TRBV30 with TRBJ1-5; unclear D gene. Trimming pared 3 bases from V and 2 bases from J, leaving 8 bases between. The germline CDR1 and CDR2 sequences are GTSNPN and SVGIG (reference sequence). The CDR3 is made up of 13 amino acids. The CDR3 sequence: CAWRGLGNQPQHF. Written as DNA, the CDR3 is TGTGCCTGGAGGGGTTTGGGCAATCAGCCCCAGCATTTT.

This clone was counted a single time. The chain is built from TRBV6-5 and TRBJ1-3; 9 nucleotides line up with TRBD1. J was trimmed by 1 base and V by 4 bases; bases with no gene match: 5. CDR3 length equals 16 residues. Germline-derived CDR1 and CDR2 are MNHEY and SVGAGI. The CDR3 sequence: CASSSGQGLSGNTIYF. In DNA form, the CDR3 reads TGTGCCAGCAGTTCGGGACAGGGACTTTCTGGAAACACCATATATTTT.

A few counts support this clone. The rearrangement links TRBV4-2 to TRBJ1-2; D is unresolved. Germline V lookup: CDR1 LGHNA, CDR2 YNFKEQ. CDR3 length: 15 residues. Trimming left V 0 bases short and J 3 bases short, with 11 bases between. CDR3 sequence reads: CASSQDVFGDYGYTF. CDR3 nucleotides: TGTGCCAGCAGCCAAGATGTGTTTGGGGACTATGGCTACACCTTC.

The V and J genes are TRBV7-2 and TRBJ1-1; TRBD1 might be the D (5 bases). V was clipped by 5 bases and J by 4 bases, with 11 bases between them. The CDR3 has 13 residues. Germline CDR1 and CDR2: SGHTA and FQGNSA. CDR3 coding DNA: TGTGCCAGCAGCATAGGACACCCCACTGAAGCTTTCTTT. This sequence encodes CASSIGHPTEAFF.

The gene calls are TRBV18 and TRBJ1-2; 8 bases are shared with TRBD1. The CDR3 length is 15 residues. Germline CDR1 reads KGHSH; CDR2 reads LQKENI. J was trimmed by 6 bases and V by 0 bases; bases with no gene match: 6. CDR3: CASSPPGQGIHGYTF. As DNA, the CDR3 is TGTGCCAGCTCACCACCCGGACAGGGTATACATGGCTACACCTTC.

This chain links TRBV7-8 with TRBJ2-2, with TRBD2 identical over 7 bases. The germline gives CDR1 SGHVS, CDR2 FQNEAQ. This CDR3 is built from 17 residues. The junction had 7 bases not matched to a gene; V was cut back by 3 bases and J by 0 bases. The CDR3 sequence: CASSLGTILPNTGELFF. The CDR3 coding sequence is TGTGCCAGCAGCTTGGGGACTATCCTACCGAACACCGGGGAGCTGTTTTTT.

This chain links TRBV30 with TRBJ1-3; the match to TRBD1 covers 8 bases. Trimming took 3 bases from V and 2 from J; bases not matched to a gene: 0. The CDR3 is made up of 13 amino acids. The germline V gene encodes CDR1 GTSNPN and CDR2 SVGIG (reference sequence). Here the CDR3 DNA reads TGTGCCTGGAGACAGGGGGCTGGAAACACCATATATTTT. Amino acids: CAWRQGAGNTIYF.

V gene TRBV30 combines with J gene TRBJ1-5; D is undetermined. Germline assignment: CDR1 GTSNPN and CDR2 SVGIG (reference sequence). V was shortened by 1 base and J by 1 base, with 2 bases between the two germline ends. This CDR3 has 12 amino acids. CDR3 nucleotide sequence: TGTGCCTGGAGTGAGAGCAATCAGCCCCAGCATTTT. Protein: CAWSESNQPQHF.